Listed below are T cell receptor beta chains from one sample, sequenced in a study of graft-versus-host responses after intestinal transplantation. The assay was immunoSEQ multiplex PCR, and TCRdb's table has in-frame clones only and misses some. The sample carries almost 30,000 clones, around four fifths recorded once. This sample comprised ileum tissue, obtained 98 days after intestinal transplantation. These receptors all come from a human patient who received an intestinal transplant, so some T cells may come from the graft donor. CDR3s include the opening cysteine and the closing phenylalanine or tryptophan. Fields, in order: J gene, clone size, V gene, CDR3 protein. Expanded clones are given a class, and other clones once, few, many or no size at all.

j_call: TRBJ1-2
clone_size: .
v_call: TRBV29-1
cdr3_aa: CSVRTAEYGYTF

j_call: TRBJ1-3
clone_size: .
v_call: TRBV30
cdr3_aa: CAWSVSGNTIYF

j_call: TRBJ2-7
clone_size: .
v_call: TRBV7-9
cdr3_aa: CASTPRGAGGDYEQYF

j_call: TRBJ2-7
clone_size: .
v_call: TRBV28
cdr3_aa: CASSRNNPSYEQYF

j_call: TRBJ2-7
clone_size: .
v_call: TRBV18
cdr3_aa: CASSPTSYEQYF

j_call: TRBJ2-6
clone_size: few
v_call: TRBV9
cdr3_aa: CASSSRSGVGANVLTF

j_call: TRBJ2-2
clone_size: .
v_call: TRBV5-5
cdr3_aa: CASSTTEGGFGELFF

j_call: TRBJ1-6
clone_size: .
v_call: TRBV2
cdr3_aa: CASSLGIGNNSPLHF

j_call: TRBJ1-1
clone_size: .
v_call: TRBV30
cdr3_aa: CAWSVVGGARAFF

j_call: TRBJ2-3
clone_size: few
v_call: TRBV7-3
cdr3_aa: CASSPRAGGDTDTQYF

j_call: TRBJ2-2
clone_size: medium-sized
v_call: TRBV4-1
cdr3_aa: CASSQGVTDTGELFF

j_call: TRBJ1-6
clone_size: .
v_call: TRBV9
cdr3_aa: CASSPGGRTPYSPLHF

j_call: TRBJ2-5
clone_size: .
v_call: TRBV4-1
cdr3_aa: CASSQDERGPWYQETQYF

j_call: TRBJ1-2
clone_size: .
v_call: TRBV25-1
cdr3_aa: CASSAGQGYGYTF

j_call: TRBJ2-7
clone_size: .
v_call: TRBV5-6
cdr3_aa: CASSLVLRAYEQYF

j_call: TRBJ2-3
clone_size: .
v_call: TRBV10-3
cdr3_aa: CAIGGGTDTQYF

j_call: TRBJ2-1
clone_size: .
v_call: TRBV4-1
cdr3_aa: CASSQTPTSGGAAEQFF

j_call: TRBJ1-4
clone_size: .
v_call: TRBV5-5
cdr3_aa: CASSLEFEEGLGEKLFF

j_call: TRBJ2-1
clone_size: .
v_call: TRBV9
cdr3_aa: CASSEWGSSYNEQFF

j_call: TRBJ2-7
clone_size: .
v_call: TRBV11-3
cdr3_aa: CASSAEEAYEQYF

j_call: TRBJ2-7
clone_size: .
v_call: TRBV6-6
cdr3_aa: CASSSRQGGAYEQYF

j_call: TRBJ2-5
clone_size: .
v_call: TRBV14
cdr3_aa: CAGGDVETQYF

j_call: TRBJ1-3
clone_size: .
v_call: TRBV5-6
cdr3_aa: CASSVRRIRTGGGNTIYF

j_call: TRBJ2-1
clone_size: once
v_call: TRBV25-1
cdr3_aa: CASSVLAGGIQDEQFF

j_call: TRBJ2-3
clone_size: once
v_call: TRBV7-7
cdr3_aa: CASSLEGGGTQYF

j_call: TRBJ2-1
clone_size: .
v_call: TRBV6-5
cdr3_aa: CASSYSVGSPYNEQFF

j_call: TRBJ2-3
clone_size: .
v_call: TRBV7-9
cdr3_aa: CASSFSLDTQYF

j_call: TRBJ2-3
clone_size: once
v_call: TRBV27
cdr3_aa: CASSPGHRGADTQYF

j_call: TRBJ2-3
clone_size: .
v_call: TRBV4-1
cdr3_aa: CASSLLAGGSTDTQYF

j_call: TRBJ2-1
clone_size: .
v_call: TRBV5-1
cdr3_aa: CASSLTAGGRYNEQFF

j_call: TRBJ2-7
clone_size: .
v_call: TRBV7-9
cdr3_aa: CASSFGTASYEQYF

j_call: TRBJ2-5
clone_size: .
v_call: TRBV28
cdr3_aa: CASSFLTSDGETQYF

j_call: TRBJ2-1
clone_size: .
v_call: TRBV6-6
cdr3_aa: CASSAGTSGEQFF

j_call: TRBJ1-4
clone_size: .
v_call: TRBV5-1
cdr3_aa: CASSPRGDISQLFF

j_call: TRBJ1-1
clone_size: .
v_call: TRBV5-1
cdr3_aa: CACTNREGIKTEAFF

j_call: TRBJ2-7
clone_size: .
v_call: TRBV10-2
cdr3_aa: CASLSGSSYEQYF

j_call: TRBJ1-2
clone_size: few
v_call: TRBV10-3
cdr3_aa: CAITHGTEKPYGYTF

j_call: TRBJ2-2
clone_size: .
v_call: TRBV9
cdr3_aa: CASSAPSGAITGELFF

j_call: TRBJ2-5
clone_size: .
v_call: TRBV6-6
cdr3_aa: CASSYAGGDTQYF

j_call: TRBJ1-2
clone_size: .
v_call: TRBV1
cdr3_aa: CTSSQASGVGYGYTF

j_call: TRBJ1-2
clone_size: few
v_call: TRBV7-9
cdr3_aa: CASTLDSTHYGYTF

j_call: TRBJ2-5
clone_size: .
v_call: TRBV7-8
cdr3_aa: CASSPAGGGKETQYF

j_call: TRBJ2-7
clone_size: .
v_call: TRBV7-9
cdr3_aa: CASTPTETYEQYF

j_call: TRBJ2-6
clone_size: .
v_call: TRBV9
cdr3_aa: CASTRFGDPSGANVLTF

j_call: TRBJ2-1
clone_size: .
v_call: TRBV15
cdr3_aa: CATSRQGYNEQFF

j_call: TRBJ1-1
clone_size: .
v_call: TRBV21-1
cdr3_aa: CASSKARVRVTEAFF

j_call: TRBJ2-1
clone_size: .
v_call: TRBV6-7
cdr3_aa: CASSYPLRGVNEQFF

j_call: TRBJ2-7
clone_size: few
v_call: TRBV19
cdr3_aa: CASSIGGRDHEQYF

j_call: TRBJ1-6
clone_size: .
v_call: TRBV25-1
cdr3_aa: CASSRTGQGDSPLHF

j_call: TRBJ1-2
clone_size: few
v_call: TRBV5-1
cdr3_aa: CASSPEETNYGYTF

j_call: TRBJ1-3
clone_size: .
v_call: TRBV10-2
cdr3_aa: CASSSEAPTIYF

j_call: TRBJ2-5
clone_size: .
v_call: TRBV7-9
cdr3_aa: CASSSKWRDQETQYF

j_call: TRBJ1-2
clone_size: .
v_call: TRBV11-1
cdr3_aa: CASSLHLGLYGYTF

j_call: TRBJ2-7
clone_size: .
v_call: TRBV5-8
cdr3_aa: CASSPGAGRSYEQYF

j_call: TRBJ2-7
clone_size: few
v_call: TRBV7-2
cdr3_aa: CASSYSGLREQYF